This T cell receptor beta chain derives from a study of identical twins. TCRdb called the 5' RACE reads again in MiXCR, with one record for every CDR3 protein. The table includes 150,000 or so distinct CDR3 sequences, 3% to 4% detected once. The CDR3 is 14 amino acids. Unmatched junction bases numbered 4, after V lost 2 bases and J lost 3 bases. Germline-derived CDR1 and CDR2 are LNHNV and YYDKDF (reference sequence). This clonotype was seen only a few times. The chain is built from TRBV15 and TRBJ2-7; TRBD2 matches 7 bases. The sequenced sample was memory T cells sorted from blood. The origin of this receptor is a man aged 18 to 29 in good health. CDR3 bases: TGTGCCACCAGCAGAACCGGGACTAACTACGAGCAGTACTTC. Translating gives CATSRTGTNYEQYF.